These T cell receptor beta chains were read from a single sample in a study of radiotherapy plus CTLA-4 blockade in lung cancer. TCRdb's copy holds only in-frame clones and misses some; the assay was immunoSEQ multiplex PCR. This table has approximately 47,000 clones, more than 60% appearing once. The sequenced sample was peripheral blood, obtained from a patient treated with radiotherapy plus ipilimumab. The receptors shown here come from a human donor with non-small cell lung cancer who had a partial response to radiotherapy plus ipilimumab. CDR3s include the opening cysteine and the closing phenylalanine or tryptophan. A D gene is named only where the DNA matches it firmly. A clone size is listed for some rows: how often the clone was seen (once, few, many), or a class if it is expanded.

D	size	J	length	V	DNA	CDR3
.	.	TRBJ2-1	15	TRBV27	TGTGCCAGCAGTTTAGAAATGAGTGCCTACAATGAGCAGTTCTTC	CASSLEMSAYNEQFF
.	few	TRBJ1-1	14	TRBV30	TGTGCCTGGAGTAAGCCAGGCATGAACACTGAAGCTTTCTTT	CAWSKPGMNTEAFF
TRBD1	.	TRBJ1-1	13	TRBV18	TGTGCCAGCACCCGGGACAGGTTGACTGAAGCTTTCTTT	CASTRDRLTEAFF
.	.	TRBJ2-2	12	TRBV14	TGTGCCAGCAGCCGCGGAGGTTGGGAGCTGTTTTTT	CASSRGGWELFF
.	.	TRBJ1-5	11	TRBV6-1	TGTGCCAGCAGCCGCGGGGAGCCCCAGCATTTT	CASSRGEPQHF
.	.	TRBJ1-2	13	TRBV6-1	TGTGCCAGCAGTGAGGAGGGCCTCTATGGCTACACCTTC	CASSEEGLYGYTF
.	.	TRBJ2-5	15	TRBV28	TGTGCCAGCAGTTTTCTCGGGTCTGGACAAGAGACCCAGTACTTC	CASSFLGSGQETQYF
TRBD2	few	TRBJ2-3	14	TRBV2	TGTGGCAGCGGGGCAGAGGGAGGTCTTGATACGCAGTATTTT	CGSGAEGGLDTQYF
TRBD2	few	TRBJ2-2	16	TRBV9	TGTGCCAGCAGTCCGGGACTAGCGGATGCTACCGGGGAGCTGTTTTTT	CASSPGLADATGELFF
TRBD2	.	TRBJ2-1	15	TRBV7-9	TGTGCCAGCAGCTTCCGACTAGCCGTGAGCAATGAGCAGTTCTTC	CASSFRLAVSNEQFF
.	.	TRBJ1-1	12	TRBV29-1	TGCAGCGCCGGACACCAGAACACTGAAGCTTTCTTT	CSAGHQNTEAFF
TRBD1	.	TRBJ2-7	14	TRBV5-5	TGTGCCAGCAGCTTCCGGGACAGGGAATACGAGCAGTACTTC	CASSFRDREYEQYF
TRBD1	.	TRBJ1-1	13	TRBV29-1	TGCAGCGCTAAGGGACAGGGGGCAACTGAAGCTTTCTTT	CSAKGQGATEAFF
.	.	TRBJ1-2	14	TRBV7-9	TGTGCCAGCAGCTTAATCACAGCTAACTATGGCTACACCTTC	CASSLITANYGYTF
TRBD1	once	TRBJ1-1	14	TRBV6-4	TGTGCCAGCAGGAGTTGGACAGGGGACACTGAAGCTTTCTTT	CASRSWTGDTEAFF
.	.	TRBJ2-2	15	TRBV7-6	TGTGCCAGCAGCTTATCGATGGGCATCACCGGGGAGCTGTTTTTT	CASSLSMGITGELFF
.	.	TRBJ1-2	14	TRBV7-8	TGTGCCAGCTTGAAGGAACAGGGTCCGTATGGCTACACCTTC	CASLKEQGPYGYTF
TRBD1	.	TRBJ1-4	14	TRBV30	TGTGCCTGGGGTACCGGGACAGTTAATGAAAAACTGTTTTTT	CAWGTGTVNEKLFF
.	.	TRBJ1-4	12	TRBV29-1	TGCAGCGCTGCTCTCCAGGGTGAAAAACTGTTTTTT	CSAALQGEKLFF
TRBD1	few	TRBJ1-5	15	TRBV5-6	TGTGCCAGCAGCAAACGGGACAGTCGCAATCAGCCCCAGCATTTT	CASSKRDSRNQPQHF
.	.	TRBJ1-1	13	TRBV11-2	TGTGCCAGCAGCTTAGTTGGGGGGACTGAAGCTTTCTTT	CASSLVGGTEAFF
.	.	TRBJ2-4	17	TRBV5-4	TGTGCCAGCAGCTTGTTGGGGGGAGATAACGCCAAAAACATTCAGTACTTC	CASSLLGGDNAKNIQYF
.	.	TRBJ2-1	13	TRBV5-1	TGCGCCAGCAGCCGTGGGGGGTACAATGAGCAGTTCTTC	CASSRGGYNEQFF
TRBD1	.	TRBJ1-1	14	TRBV18	TGTGCCAGCTCCCTTAGACAGGGTAACACTGAAGCTTTCTTT	CASSLRQGNTEAFF
.	.	TRBJ2-1	12	TRBV7-2	TGTGCCAGCAGCTTCCTCCACAATGAGCAGTTCTTC	CASSFLHNEQFF
TRBD1	few	TRBJ1-1	17	TRBV10-3	TGTGCCATCAGTGGTGTCCCGGGACAGGGAAGCGAGACGGAGGCTTTCTTT	CAISGVPGQGSETEAFF
TRBD1	.	TRBJ2-1	15	TRBV12-5	TGTGCTAGTGGTGTTCAGGGGGCAGGGGGCCATGAGCAGTTCTTC	CASGVQGAGGHEQFF
TRBD1	.	TRBJ1-4	14	TRBV18	TGTGCCAGCTCACCCAGGACAGGGACGGAAAAACTGTTTTTT	CASSPRTGTEKLFF
.	few	TRBJ2-4	16	TRBV10-3	TGTGCCATCAGTGAGACCGATGGGGGGGCCAAAAACATTCAGTACTTC	CAISETDGGAKNIQYF
TRBD2	.	TRBJ2-3	14	TRBV9	TGTGCCAGCAGTACTAGCGGGGGGGCAGATACGCAGTATTTT	CASSTSGGADTQYF
.	.	TRBJ1-2	14	TRBV27	TGTGCCAGCAGTTTAAAGGGAGGGAACTATGGCTACACCTTC	CASSLKGGNYGYTF
.	many	TRBJ2-2	14	TRBV6-5	TGTGCCAGCACCGACACAACGAACACCGGGGAGCTGTTTTTT	CASTDTTNTGELFF